One and the same sample provided the 27 T cell receptor beta chains below, sequenced in a study of blood T cell repertoires in COVID-19. Using immunoSEQ multiplex PCR, the repertoire was profiled, and TCRdb retains in-frame clones only, with some absent. The sample lists around 170,000 clones; just over 85% were seen once. Sequenced material: peripheral blood. The receptors were gathered from a middle-aged man with active or convalescent COVID-19.

This chain joins TRBV30 and TRBJ1-1; D unclear. Germline V gene sequence: CDR1 GTSNPN, CDR2 SVGIG (reference sequence). The CDR3 sequence is 12 residues long. The V gene lost 0 bases and the J gene lost 5 bases, with 7 bases spanning the gap. CDR3 in amino acids: CAWSVQTTEAFF. The CDR3 DNA reads TGTGCCTGGAGTGTACAGACGACTGAAGCTTTCTTT.

V is TRBV24-1 and J is TRBJ1-5; TRBD1 might be the D (5 bases). The CDR3 is 16 amino acids. The V end lost 4 bases, the J end lost 5 bases, and 17 bases lay between the germline ends. Germline values: CDR1 KGHDR, CDR2 SFDVKD. The CDR3 sequence: CATSEGNQGTDQPQHF. CDR3 coding DNA: TGTGCCACCAGTGAGGGGAATCAGGGAACCGATCAGCCCCAGCATTTT.

The chain employs TRBV29-1 and TRBJ1-1; the match to TRBD1 covers 7 bases. Trimming cost V 4 bases and J 5 bases; bases outside gene matches: 7. The CDR3 sequence is 13 residues long. Germline V gene lookup returns CDR1 SQVTM and CDR2 ANQGSEA. The CDR3 loop is CSVAAGGRTEAFF. The CDR3 DNA sequence: TGCAGCGTTGCGGCAGGGGGGAGGACTGAAGCTTTCTTT.

The V call is TRBV6-6, the J call TRBJ2-1, with 10 bases matching TRBD2. CDR1 MNHNY and CDR2 SVGAGI come from the germline V gene (reference sequence). The CDR3 covers 15 residues. The V segment lost 5 bases and the J segment 4 bases; nucleotides outside the gene matches: 5. The CDR3 nucleotides read TGTGCCAGCAGTCCTGGACTAGCGGCTTACAATGAGCAGTTCTTC. It translates to CASSPGLAAYNEQFF.

CDR3 region: CASSHQQGTGFF. CDR3 bases: TGTGCCAGCAGCCACCAACAGGGGACGGGTTTCTTT. The rearrangement uses TRBV6-5 and TRBJ1-1; 7 bases line up with TRBD1. Germline CDR1 is MNHEY and CDR2 is SVGAGI. Losses at the gene ends were 6 bases for V and 13 bases for J; bases not matched to a gene: 11. The CDR3 is made up of 12 amino acids.

For this clone: Other nucleotide sequences from this sample produce the same CDR3. The CDR3 DNA reads TGTGCCACCAGTGACTTCAGCGGGAGCTCCTACAATGAGCAGTTCTTC. It is translated as CATSDFSGSSYNEQFF. The chain combines TRBV24-1 with TRBJ2-1; TRBD2 matches 8 bases. Germline values: CDR1 KGHDR, CDR2 SFDVKD. The CDR3 sequence is 16 residues long. Losses at the gene ends were 4 bases for V and 0 bases for J; bases not matched to a gene: 4.

Worth noting for this clone: One end of the junction fails to match germline, which may point to a read error. The chain couples TRBV6-5 to TRBJ1-3, with 7 bases matching TRBD1. This CDR3 has 14 residues. The germline CDR1 and CDR2 sequences are MNHEY and SVGAGI. The CDR3, as DNA: TGTGCCAGCAACAACGGACAGGCTGGGAACACCATATATTTT. Translation: CASNNGQAGNTIYF.

The chain employs TRBV6-5 and TRBJ1-1; D is uncertain. Between the trimmed V and J ends, which lost 5 bases and 0 bases, there was a span of 10 bases. The CDR3 spans 14 residues. Germline V gene sequence: CDR1 MNHEY, CDR2 SVGAGI. The CDR3 DNA reads as TGTGCCAGCAGTACTCGGGTGGTGAACACTGAAGCTTTCTTT. Translation: CASSTRVVNTEAFF.

This chain uses TRBV20-1 with TRBJ2-5, with 9 bases aligning to TRBD2. CDR1 DFQATT and CDR2 SNEGSKA come from the germline V gene (reference sequence). The CDR3 has 15 residues. The V and J ends lost 3 bases and 4 bases, in that order; junction bases with no gene match: 9. CDR3 bases: TGCAGTGCTAGTCCCCACGGCGGGAGGGGAGAGACCCAGTACTTC. Amino acid sequence: CSASPHGGRGETQYF.

The chain recombines TRBV7-2 with TRBJ1-5; D is ambiguous. This CDR3 is 14 amino acids long. Between the trimmed V and J ends, which lost 6 bases and 3 bases, there was a span of 12 bases. The germline CDR1 and CDR2 sequences are SGHTA and FQGNSA. The CDR3 DNA sequence: TGTGCCAGCAGTCTGGGCAGTTACAATCAGCCCCAGCATTTT. This translates into CASSLGSYNQPQHF.

The chain is built from TRBV2 and TRBJ2-5, with 7 nucleotides matching TRBD1. CDR3 length: 16 residues. Germline assignment: CDR1 SNHLY and CDR2 FYNNEI. Germline trimming cut 5 bases from V and 5 bases from J; bases unmatched to any gene: 14. The CDR3 DNA is TGTGCCAGCAGTCAGGACAGGCAGCAGTCGTGGGAGACCCAGTACTTC. Protein: CASSQDRQQSWETQYF.

Details on this clone: Other DNA sequences in the same sample also yield this CDR3. The chain carries TRBV19 and TRBJ2-7; D not certain. Germline CDR1 is LNHDA and CDR2 is SQIVND (reference sequence). V lost 5 bases to trimming and J lost 2 bases, with 7 bases between them. CDR3 length: 12 residues. The CDR3 coding sequence is TGTGCCAGTAGTTCGGAGACCTACGAGCAGTACTTC. This codes for CASSSETYEQYF.

J is TRBJ1-1 and V is TRBV23-1, with TRBD1 matching 9 bases. TRBV23-1 is filed as an ORF, its function uncertain. This CDR3 has 15 residues. Trimming cost V 5 bases and J 5 bases; bases outside gene matches: 9. This CDR3 is CASSRTGGWGTEAFF. The DNA of the CDR3 is TGCGCCAGCAGTAGAACAGGGGGCTGGGGAACTGAAGCTTTCTTT.

This clone has just a few counts. This chain connects TRBV6-2 or TRBV6-3 to TRBJ1-1; possibly TRBD1 for D (5 bases). V lost 5 bases and J 3 bases, leaving 16 bases between the germline ends. The CDR3 length is 15 residues. Looked up from germline, CDR1 is MNHEY and CDR2 is SVGEGT. The CDR3 is CASSTSRELDTEAFF. CDR3 in DNA: TGTGCCAGCAGTACATCCAGGGAATTGGACACTGAAGCTTTCTTT.

The rearrangement links TRBV6-4 to TRBJ2-7; 13 bases match TRBD2. There are 15 residues in the CDR3. Germline V lookup: CDR1 MRHNA, CDR2 SNTAGT. V shed 5 bases, J shed 4 bases, and the junction held 5 bases outside the gene matches. The CDR3 DNA sequence: TGTGCCAGCAGTAGAGGACTAGCGGGAGTGTACGAGCAGTACTTC. This encodes CASSRGLAGVYEQYF.

The chain uses TRBV19 and TRBJ1-5; no definite D call. The CDR3 contains 13 residues. Germline CDR1 is LNHDA and CDR2 is SQIVND (reference sequence). Trimming took 6 bases from V and 10 from J, leaving 16 bases between them. Written as DNA, the CDR3 is TGTGCCAGTAGGTATATCGGGGATGGACCCCAGCATTTT. Protein product: CASRYIGDGPQHF. Full variable domain (missing parts from reference TRBV19 and TRBJ1-5): DGGITQSPKYLFRKEGQNVTLSCEQNLNHDAMYWYRQDPGQGLRLIYYSQIVNDFQKGDIAEGYSVSREKKESFPLTVTSAQKNPTAFYLCASRYIGDGPQHFGDGTRLSIL.

J is TRBJ1-3 and V is TRBV7-9; TRBD1 matches 8 bases. Trimming at V came to 5 bases and at J to 0 bases, leaving 6 bases not matched to a gene. The CDR3 runs to 16 residues. The germline V gene has CDR1 SEHNR and CDR2 FQNEAQ (reference sequence). CDR3 sequence (DNA): TGTGCCAGCAGCCGGACAGGGTCGTTCTCTGGAAACACCATATATTTT. Residues: CASSRTGSFSGNTIYF.

CDR3 sequence reads: CASSQRTSGGRTDTQYF. As DNA, the CDR3 is TGCGCCAGCAGCCAACGTACCAGCGGGGGTAGGACAGATACGCAGTATTTT. The V and J genes are TRBV5-1 and TRBJ2-3; 8 bases agree with TRBD2. The germline CDR1 and CDR2 sequences are SGHRS and YFSETQ. J lost 3 bases, V lost 4 bases, and 13 bases had no gene match. The CDR3 length is 17 residues.

The rearrangement links TRBV6-6 to TRBJ1-5; no clear D. Germline V gene lookup returns CDR1 MNHNY and CDR2 SVGAGI (reference sequence). The CDR3 consists of 12 residues. V shed 6 bases and J shed 7 bases, with 10 bases lying between them. Here the CDR3 reads CASRIGGQPQHF. Written as DNA, the CDR3 is TGTGCCAGCAGGATAGGAGGACAGCCCCAGCATTTT.

This clone showed up just a few times. This rearrangement joins TRBV3-1 (or the pseudogene TRBV3-2) to TRBJ2-2; a possible D gene is TRBD2 (6 bases). The germline V gene encodes CDR1 LGHDT and CDR2 YNNKEL (reference sequence). This CDR3 comprises 15 residues. Trimming pared 1 base from V and 7 bases from J, leaving 13 bases between. The CDR3 DNA is TGTGCCAGCAGCCAAGGCTGGCGGGACGGCGGGGAGCTGTTTTTT. It is translated as CASSQGWRDGGELFF.

The chain is built from TRBV3-1 (or the pseudogene TRBV3-2) and TRBJ2-7; TRBD2 agrees at 7 bases. With V trimmed by 0 bases and J by 0 bases, 5 bases remained unmatched. Germline V gene sequence: CDR1 LGHDT, CDR2 YNNKEL (reference sequence). The CDR3 has 16 residues. The CDR3 protein is CASSQEDLADSYEQYF. CDR3 bases: TGTGCCAGCAGCCAAGAAGATCTAGCGGACTCCTACGAGCAGTACTTC.

This clone turned up a few times. The J gene is TRBJ1-1, the V gene TRBV3-1 (or the pseudogene TRBV3-2); D gene ambiguous. The V end lost 4 bases, the J end lost 2 bases, and 11 bases lay between the germline ends. The CDR3 has 14 amino acids. Per germline, CDR1 LGHDT and CDR2 YNNKEL (reference sequence). Here the CDR3 reads CASSPLTDNTEAFF. The CDR3 nucleotides read TGTGCCAGCAGCCCGCTCACAGATAACACTGAAGCTTTCTTT.

This rearrangement joins TRBV20-1 to TRBJ2-1, with a tentative D call TRBD1 (5 bases). The germline CDR1 and CDR2 sequences are DFQATT and SNEGSKA (reference sequence). The CDR3 is made up of 14 amino acids. V was pared by 3 bases and J by 8 bases, with 17 bases between. The CDR3 sequence is CSASEQVDLDEQFF. CDR3 nucleotide sequence: TGCAGTGCTAGTGAACAGGTTGACTTGGATGAGCAGTTCTTC.

V and J are TRBV7-2 and TRBJ2-7, with 8 bases matching TRBD2. Germline V gives CDR1 SGHTA, CDR2 FQGNSA. The CDR3 has 15 residues. Trimming cost V 7 bases and J 3 bases; bases outside gene matches: 11. DNA for the CDR3: TGTGCCAGCAAAACGGCGGGACTAGGAGTCTACGAGCAGTACTTC. Residues: CASKTAGLGVYEQYF.

This rearrangement joins TRBV19 to TRBJ1-1, with D unresolved. Germline V CDR1 and CDR2: LNHDA, SQIVND (reference sequence). The CDR3 has 13 amino acids. Deletions cut 5 bases from V and 6 bases from J, with 13 bases between. The CDR3 DNA follows: TGTGCCAGTAGTTGGGAGAGGGTGGCTGAAGCTTTCTTT. Its protein product is CASSWERVAEAFF.

This clone came up a few times. The V gene is TRBV7-9, the J gene TRBJ2-7; a weak D match, TRBD2 (7 bases). V lost 1 base to trimming and J lost 3 bases, with 25 bases between them. Germline loops: CDR1 SEHNR, CDR2 FQNEAQ (reference sequence). CDR3 length equals 19 residues. The CDR3 DNA sequence: TGTGCCAGCAGCTTAGATTTAACGCCGAAGGGGGGGTTCAGCTACGAGCAGTACTTC. This encodes CASSLDLTPKGGFSYEQYF.

J is TRBJ2-3 and V is TRBV7-3; unclear D gene. The CDR3 extends over 16 amino acids. Between the trimmed V and J ends, which lost 4 bases and 2 bases, there was a span of 16 bases. In germline, CDR1 is SGHTA, CDR2 FQGTGA. The CDR3: CASSSTPITHTDTQYF. CDR3 DNA: TGTGCCAGCAGCTCTACCCCCATAACCCACACAGATACGCAGTATTTT.